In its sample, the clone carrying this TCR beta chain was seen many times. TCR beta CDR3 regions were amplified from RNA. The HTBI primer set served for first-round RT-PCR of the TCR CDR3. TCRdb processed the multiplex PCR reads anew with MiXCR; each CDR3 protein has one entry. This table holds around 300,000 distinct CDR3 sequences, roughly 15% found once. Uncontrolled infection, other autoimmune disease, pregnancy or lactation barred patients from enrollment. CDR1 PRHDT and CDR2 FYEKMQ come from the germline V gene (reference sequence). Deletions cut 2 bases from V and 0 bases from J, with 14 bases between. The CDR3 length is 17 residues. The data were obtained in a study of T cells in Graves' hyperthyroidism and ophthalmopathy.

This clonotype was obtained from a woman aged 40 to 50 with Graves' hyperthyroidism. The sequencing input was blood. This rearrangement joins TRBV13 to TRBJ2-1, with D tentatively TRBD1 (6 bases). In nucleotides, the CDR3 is TGTGCCAGCAGCTTATACGGGACACAGAGCTCCTACAATGAGCAGTTCTTC. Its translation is CASSLYGTQSSYNEQFF.